The 11 T cell receptor beta chains listed next were all sequenced from one sample in a study of cytomegalovirus exposure and HLA in healthy donors. The PCR made use of 60 Vbeta and 13 Jbeta primers. The table came from immunoSEQ multiplex PCR; TCRdb's copy has only in-frame clones and leaves some out. Among about 160,000 clones listed, about 80% were seen once. The specimen sequenced was PBMCs. All receptors come from a woman aged 45 to 65 in good health and CMV-seropositive.

The rearrangement joins TRBV7-2 to TRBJ2-1, with 7 positions matching TRBD2. The V segment lost 0 bases and the J segment 9 bases; nucleotides outside the gene matches: 8. Germline V gene sequence: CDR1 SGHTA, CDR2 FQGNSA. This CDR3 contains 15 residues. The CDR3 sequence: CASSLAAGTTGEQFF. DNA of the CDR3: TGTGCCAGCAGCTTAGCGGCCGGGACTACGGGTGAGCAGTTCTTC.

The CDR3, as DNA: TGTGCCACCAGCAGAGCTCGTGACAGAACTTACAATGAGCAGTTCTTC. It codes for CATSRARDRTYNEQFF. The V gene is TRBV15, the J gene TRBJ2-1; D possibly corresponds to TRBD1 (5 bases). Germline V gene sequence: CDR1 LNHNV, CDR2 YYDKDF (reference sequence). This CDR3 spans 16 amino acids. V gave up 1 base and J gave up 4 bases, with 14 bases separating them.

A note on this clone: The same CDR3 is also encoded by other DNA sequences in this sample. The DNA for the CDR3 is TGCGCCAGCAGCTTAGCAGGACTCTCTGGAAACACCATATATTTT. Amino acid sequence: CASSLAGLSGNTIYF. This chain links TRBV5-1 with TRBJ1-3; D not certain. V lost 2 bases to trimming and J lost 0 bases, with 9 bases between them. CDR1 SGHRS and CDR2 YFSETQ come from the germline V gene. The CDR3 has 15 residues.

V and J are TRBV29-1 and TRBJ1-2, with 7 bases identical to TRBD1. The V gene's germline CDR1 is SQVTM and CDR2 ANQGSEA. The V segment lost 4 bases and the J segment 3 bases; nucleotides outside the gene matches: 8. The CDR3 runs to 14 residues. CDR3 sequence reads: CSVGRDRVDYGYTF. The CDR3 coding sequence is TGCAGCGTTGGCCGCGACAGGGTCGACTATGGCTACACCTTC.

This clone was detected only once. The gene calls are TRBV19 and TRBJ1-5; 10 bases are shared with TRBD1. J was trimmed by 1 base and V by 1 base; bases with no gene match: 7. The germline V gene has CDR1 LNHDA and CDR2 SQIVND (reference sequence). This CDR3 has 18 residues. The CDR3: CASSIGRTGGYSNQPQHF. Written as DNA, the CDR3 is TGTGCCAGTAGTATAGGCCGGACAGGGGGGTACAGCAATCAGCCCCAGCATTTT.

The gene calls are TRBV29-1 and TRBJ2-3; D remains ambiguous. Deletions cut 6 bases from V and 6 bases from J, with 7 bases between. Germline CDR1 is SQVTM and CDR2 is ANQGSEA. The CDR3 spans 10 residues. CDR3 sequence: CSVFADTQYF. The CDR3 DNA reads TGCAGCGTATTTGCGGATACGCAGTATTTT.

V and J are TRBV9 and TRBJ1-1; maybe TRBD1 (6 bases). CDR3 length equals 13 residues. The V end lost 2 bases, the J end lost 3 bases, and 8 bases lay between the germline ends. The germline CDR1 and CDR2 sequences are SGDLS and YYNGEE. The CDR3 DNA sequence: TGTGCCAGCAGCGTTAGACAGGACACTGAAGCTTTCTTT. Its translation: CASSVRQDTEAFF.

The J gene is TRBJ2-1, the V gene TRBV10-1; D is possibly TRBD2 (5 bases). Trimming cost V 0 bases and J 5 bases, with 14 bases left between them. The CDR3 loop spans 16 amino acids. The germline gives CDR1 WNHNN, CDR2 SYGVQD (reference sequence). The CDR3 sequence is CASSESMRESHNEQFF. Written as DNA, the CDR3 is TGCGCCAGCAGTGAGTCGATGAGGGAATCGCACAATGAGCAGTTCTTC.

The gene calls are TRBV7-2 and TRBJ2-1; TRBD2 matches 11 bases. Losses at the gene ends were 3 bases for V and 5 bases for J; bases not matched to a gene: 3. The germline gives CDR1 SGHTA, CDR2 FQGNSA. CDR3 length: 15 residues. The CDR3 DNA follows: TGTGCCAGCAGCTTTAGCGGGAGGGGGAACAATGAGCAGTTCTTC. This codes for CASSFSGRGNNEQFF.

In this sample, this clone turned up once. This chain connects TRBV5-8 to TRBJ1-2; D is unresolved. From germline, CDR1 is SGHTS and CDR2 YDEGEE. Between the trimmed V and J ends, which lost 7 bases and 4 bases, there was a span of 17 bases. The CDR3 totals 14 residues. Here the CDR3 DNA reads TGTGCCAGCGGAAAACTACAGACTACCTATGGCTACACCTTC. Residues: CASGKLQTTYGYTF.

This clone was recorded a few times. The J gene is TRBJ2-5, the V gene TRBV5-1; no clear D. Trimming left V 6 bases short and J 4 bases short, with 19 bases between. This CDR3 is built from 15 residues. Germline CDR1 SGHRS, CDR2 YFSETQ. Here the CDR3 reads CASTDPRQSIETQYF. The CDR3 bases are TGCGCCAGCACCGACCCGAGGCAGAGTATAGAGACCCAGTACTTC.